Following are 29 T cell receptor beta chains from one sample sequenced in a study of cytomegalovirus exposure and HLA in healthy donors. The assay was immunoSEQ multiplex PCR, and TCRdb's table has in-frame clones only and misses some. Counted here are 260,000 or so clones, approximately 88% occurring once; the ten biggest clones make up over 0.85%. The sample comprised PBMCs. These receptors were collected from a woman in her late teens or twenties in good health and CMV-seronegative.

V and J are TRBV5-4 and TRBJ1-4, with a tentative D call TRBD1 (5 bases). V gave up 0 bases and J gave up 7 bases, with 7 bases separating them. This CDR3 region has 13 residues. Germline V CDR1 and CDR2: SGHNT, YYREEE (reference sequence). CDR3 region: CASSLGQGEKLFF. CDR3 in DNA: TGTGCCAGCAGCTTGGGCCAGGGTGAAAAACTGTTTTTT.

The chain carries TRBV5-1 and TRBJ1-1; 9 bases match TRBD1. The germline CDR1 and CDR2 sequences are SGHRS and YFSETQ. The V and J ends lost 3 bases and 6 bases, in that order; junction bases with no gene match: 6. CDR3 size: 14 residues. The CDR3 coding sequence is TGCGCCAGCAGCTCGGGACAGGGAGGGGCTGAAGCTTTCTTT. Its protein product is CASSSGQGGAEAFF.

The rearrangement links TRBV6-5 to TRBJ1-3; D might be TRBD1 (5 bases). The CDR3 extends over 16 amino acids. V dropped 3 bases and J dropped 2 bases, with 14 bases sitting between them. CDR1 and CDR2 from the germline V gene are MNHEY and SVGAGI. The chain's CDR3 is CASSYQGTVAGNTIYF. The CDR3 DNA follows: TGTGCCAGCAGTTATCAGGGTACGGTGGCTGGAAACACCATATATTTT.

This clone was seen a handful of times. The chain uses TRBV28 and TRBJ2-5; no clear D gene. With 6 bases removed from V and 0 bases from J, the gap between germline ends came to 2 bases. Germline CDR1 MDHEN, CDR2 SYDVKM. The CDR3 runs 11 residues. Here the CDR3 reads CASSYQETQYF. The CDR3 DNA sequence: TGTGCCAGCAGCTACCAAGAGACCCAGTACTTC.

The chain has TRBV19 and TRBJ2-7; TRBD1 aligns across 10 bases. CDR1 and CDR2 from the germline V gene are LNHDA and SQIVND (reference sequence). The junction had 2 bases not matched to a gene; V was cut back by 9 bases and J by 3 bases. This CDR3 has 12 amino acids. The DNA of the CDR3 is TGTGCCAGCGGGGACAGGGGCTACGAGCAGTACTTC. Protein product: CASGDRGYEQYF.

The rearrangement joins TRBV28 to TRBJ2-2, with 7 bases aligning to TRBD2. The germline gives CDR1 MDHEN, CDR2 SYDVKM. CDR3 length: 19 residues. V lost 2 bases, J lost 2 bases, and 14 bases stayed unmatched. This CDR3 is CASSLPILRASGNTGELFF. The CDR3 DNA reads TGTGCCAGCAGTTTACCCATCCTTCGGGCTAGCGGCAACACCGGGGAGCTGTTTTTT. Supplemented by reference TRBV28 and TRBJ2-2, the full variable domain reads DVKVTQSSRYLVKRTGEKVFLECVQDMDHENMFWYRQDPGLGLRLIYFSYDVKMKEKGDIPEGYSVSREKKERFSLILESASTNQTSMYLCASSLPILRASGNTGELFFGEGSRLTVL.

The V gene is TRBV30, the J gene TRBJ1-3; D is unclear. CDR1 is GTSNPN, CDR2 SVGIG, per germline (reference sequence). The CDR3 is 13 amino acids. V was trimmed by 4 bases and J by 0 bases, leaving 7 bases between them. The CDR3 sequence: CAWKESSGNTIYF. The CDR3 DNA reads TGTGCCTGGAAGGAGTCCTCTGGAAACACCATATATTTT.

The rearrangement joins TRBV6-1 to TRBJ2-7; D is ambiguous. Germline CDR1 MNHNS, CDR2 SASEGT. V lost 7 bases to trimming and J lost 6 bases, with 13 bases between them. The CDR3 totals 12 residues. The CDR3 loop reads CASTQPGSEQYF. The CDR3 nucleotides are TGTGCCAGCACCCAACCCGGTTCCGAGCAGTACTTC.

CDR3 nucleotides: TGTGCCAGCAGCGTGGGGGACAGCCCTTCCGGCTACACCTTC. The encoded protein is CASSVGDSPSGYTF. The genes are TRBV9 and TRBJ1-2; 7 bases align to TRBD1. CDR1 is SGDLS and CDR2 is YYNGEE in the germline V gene. V was clipped by 2 bases and J by 8 bases; unmatched bases: 9. CDR3 size: 14 residues.

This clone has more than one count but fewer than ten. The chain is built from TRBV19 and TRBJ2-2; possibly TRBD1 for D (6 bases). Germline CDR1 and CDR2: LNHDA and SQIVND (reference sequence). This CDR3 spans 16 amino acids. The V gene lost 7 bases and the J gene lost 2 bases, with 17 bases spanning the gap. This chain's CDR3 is CASNTGTVLNTGELFF. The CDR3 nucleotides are TGTGCCAGTAACACAGGGACCGTCCTAAACACCGGGGAGCTGTTTTTT.

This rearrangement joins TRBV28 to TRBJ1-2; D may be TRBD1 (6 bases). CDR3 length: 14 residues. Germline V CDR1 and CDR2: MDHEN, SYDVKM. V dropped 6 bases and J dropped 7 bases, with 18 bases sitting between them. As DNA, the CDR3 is TGTGCCAGCAGGCCGTCCAGGGGTGTGGGTGGCTACACCTTC. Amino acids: CASRPSRGVGGYTF.

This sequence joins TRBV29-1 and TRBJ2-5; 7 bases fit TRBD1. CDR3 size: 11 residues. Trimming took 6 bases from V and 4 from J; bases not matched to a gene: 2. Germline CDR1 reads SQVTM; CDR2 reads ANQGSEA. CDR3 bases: TGCAGCGTAGGGGGCGTAGAGACCCAGTACTTC. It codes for CSVGGVETQYF.

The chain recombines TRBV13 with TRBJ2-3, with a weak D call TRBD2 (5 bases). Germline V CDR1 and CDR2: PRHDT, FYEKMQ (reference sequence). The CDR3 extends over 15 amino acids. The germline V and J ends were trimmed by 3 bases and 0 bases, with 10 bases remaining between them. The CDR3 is CASSFRDPSTDTQYF. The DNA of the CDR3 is TGTGCCAGCAGCTTCCGGGATCCTAGCACAGATACGCAGTATTTT.

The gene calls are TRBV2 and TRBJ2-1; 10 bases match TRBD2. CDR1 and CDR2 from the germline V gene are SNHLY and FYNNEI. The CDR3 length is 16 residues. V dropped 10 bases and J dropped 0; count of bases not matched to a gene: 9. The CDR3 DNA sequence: TGTGCCAACCAGACTAGCGGGCGTAGCTCCTACAATGAGCAGTTCTTC. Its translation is CANQTSGRSSYNEQFF.

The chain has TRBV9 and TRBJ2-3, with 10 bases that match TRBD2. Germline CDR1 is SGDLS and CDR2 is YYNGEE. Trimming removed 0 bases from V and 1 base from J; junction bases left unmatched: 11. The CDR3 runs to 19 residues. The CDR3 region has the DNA TGTGCCAGCAGCGTAGGTGGTGGGGCTAGCGGGAGTGGCACAGATACGCAGTATTTT. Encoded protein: CASSVGGGASGSGTDTQYF.

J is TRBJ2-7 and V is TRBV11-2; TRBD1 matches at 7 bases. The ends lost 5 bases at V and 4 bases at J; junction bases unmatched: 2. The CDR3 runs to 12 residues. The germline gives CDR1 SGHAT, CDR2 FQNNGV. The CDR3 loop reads CASSAQGYEQYF. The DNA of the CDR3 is TGTGCCAGCAGCGCACAGGGGTACGAGCAGTACTTC.

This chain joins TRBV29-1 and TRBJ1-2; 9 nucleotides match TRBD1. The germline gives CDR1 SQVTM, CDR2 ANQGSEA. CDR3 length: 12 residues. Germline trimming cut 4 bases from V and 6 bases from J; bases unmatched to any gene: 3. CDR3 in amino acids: CSVVGTGNGYTF. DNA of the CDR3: TGCAGCGTTGTTGGGACAGGGAATGGCTACACCTTC.

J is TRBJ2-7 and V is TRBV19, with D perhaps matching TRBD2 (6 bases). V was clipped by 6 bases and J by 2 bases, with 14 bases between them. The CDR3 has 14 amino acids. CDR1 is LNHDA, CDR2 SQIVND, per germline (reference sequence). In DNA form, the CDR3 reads TGTGCCAGTAGCCGAAGCGGGTCCACCTACGAGCAGTACTTC. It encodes CASSRSGSTYEQYF.

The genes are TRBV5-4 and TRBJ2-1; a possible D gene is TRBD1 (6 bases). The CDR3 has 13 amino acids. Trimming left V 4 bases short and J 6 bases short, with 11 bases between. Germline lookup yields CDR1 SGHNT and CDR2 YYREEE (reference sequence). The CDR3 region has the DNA TGTGCCAGCAGCGGTACAGGGTTCAATGAGCAGTTCTTC. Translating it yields CASSGTGFNEQFF.

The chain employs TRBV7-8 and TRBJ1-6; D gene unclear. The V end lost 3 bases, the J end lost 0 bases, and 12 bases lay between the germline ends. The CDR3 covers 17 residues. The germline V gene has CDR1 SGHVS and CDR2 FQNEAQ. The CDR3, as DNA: TGTGCCAGCAGCTTTAGGGAGCAACTCTCCTATAATTCACCCCTCCACTTT. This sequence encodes CASSFREQLSYNSPLHF.

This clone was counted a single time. This chain's CDR3 is CASSLWAGDLTEQFF. The CDR3 nucleotides read TGTGCCAGCAGTTTATGGGCGGGAGACCTTACTGAGCAGTTCTTC. The rearrangement joins TRBV27 to TRBJ2-1, with 7 bases aligning to TRBD2. Germline V gene data show CDR1 as MNHEY and CDR2 as SMNVEV (reference sequence). The V gene end was trimmed by 1 base and the J gene end by 9 bases; junction bases not matched to a gene: 9. The CDR3 is 15 amino acids.

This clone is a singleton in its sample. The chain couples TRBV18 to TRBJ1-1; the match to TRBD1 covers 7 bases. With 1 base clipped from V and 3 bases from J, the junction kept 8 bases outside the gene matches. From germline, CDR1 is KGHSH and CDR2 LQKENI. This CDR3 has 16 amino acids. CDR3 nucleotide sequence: TGTGCCAGCTCACCACTACGACAGGGAGGCGACACTGAAGCTTTCTTT. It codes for CASSPLRQGGDTEAFF.

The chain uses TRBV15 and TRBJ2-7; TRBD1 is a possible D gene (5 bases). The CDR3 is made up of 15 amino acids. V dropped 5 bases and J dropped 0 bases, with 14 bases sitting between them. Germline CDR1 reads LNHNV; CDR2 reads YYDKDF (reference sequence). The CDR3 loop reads CATSPPQGSSYEQYF. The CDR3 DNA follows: TGTGCCACCAGCCCCCCCCAGGGTAGCTCCTACGAGCAGTACTTC.

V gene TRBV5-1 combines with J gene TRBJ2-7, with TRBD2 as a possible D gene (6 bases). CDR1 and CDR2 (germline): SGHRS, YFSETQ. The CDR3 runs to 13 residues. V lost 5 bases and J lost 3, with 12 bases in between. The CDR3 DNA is TGCGCCAGCAGTTCCGGACTACTCTACGAGCAGTACTTC. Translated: CASSSGLLYEQYF.

CDR3 DNA sequence: TGTGCCAGCAGCTTAAATTCGCCGCTAGCCTACAATGAGCAGTTCTTC. Translation: CASSLNSPLAYNEQFF. V and J are TRBV7-9 and TRBJ2-1; D not certain. V was trimmed by 2 bases and J by 2 bases, leaving 13 bases between them. This CDR3 comprises 16 residues. CDR1 SEHNR and CDR2 FQNEAQ come from the germline V gene (reference sequence).

The CDR3: CASSLGLPSGNTIYF. The CDR3 DNA is TGCGCCAGCAGCTTGGGGCTTCCTTCTGGAAACACCATATATTTT. V is TRBV5-1 and J is TRBJ1-3, with D unclear. The V end lost 0 bases, the J end lost 1 base, and 8 bases lay between the germline ends. CDR1 SGHRS and CDR2 YFSETQ come from the germline V gene. The CDR3 extends over 15 amino acids.

This CDR3 reads CAASPGGPYEQYF. The CDR3 DNA reads as TGTGCCGCGTCTCCCGGCGGGCCCTACGAGCAGTACTTC. V is TRBV19 and J is TRBJ2-7; tentatively, D is TRBD2 (5 bases). Germline V lookup: CDR1 LNHDA, CDR2 SQIVND (reference sequence). This CDR3 has 13 amino acids. V shed 11 bases and J shed 2 bases, with 16 bases lying between them.

CDR3 loop: CAWNRDSNYGYTF. CDR3 nucleotide sequence: TGTGCCTGGAACCGGGACAGTAACTATGGCTACACCTTC. This sequence joins TRBV30 and TRBJ1-2; TRBD1 aligns across 7 bases. Germline assignment: CDR1 GTSNPN and CDR2 SVGIG (reference sequence). Germline trimming cut 4 bases from V and 1 base from J; bases unmatched to any gene: 3. The CDR3 length is 13 residues.

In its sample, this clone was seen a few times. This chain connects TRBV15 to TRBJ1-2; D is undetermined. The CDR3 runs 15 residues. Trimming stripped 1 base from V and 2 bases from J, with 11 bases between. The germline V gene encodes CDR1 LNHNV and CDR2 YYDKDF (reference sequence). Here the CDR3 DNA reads TGTGCCACCAGCAGAGCCCCAAGAGGAAACTATGGCTACACCTTC. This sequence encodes CATSRAPRGNYGYTF.